Given below is one TCR beta chain in context. The antigen remains unidentified. These data come from a study of PD-1 blockade in classical Hodgkin lymphoma. Regarding the study as a whole: Diversity in CD4+ TCRs, unlike that measured in CD8+ TCRs, had risen significantly by C4D1.

TCRdb's copy holds only in-frame clones and misses some; the assay was immunoSEQ multiplex PCR. The sample consists of around 31,000 clones, 81% of them appearing once. The CDR3 sequence is 15 residues long. Trimming cost V 3 bases and J 2 bases; bases outside gene matches: 6. Germline-derived CDR1 and CDR2 are SGHRS and YFSETQ. Time point denoted: cycle 4 day 1 (C4D1), after around six weeks of nivolumab. Each of the patients experienced relapse following autologous stem cell transplantation, and their brentuximab vedotin exposure differed. Here the sequenced sample was peripheral blood mononuclear cells (PBMCs), taken before the fourth cycle of nivolumab. The source of this sequence is a human donor with classical Hodgkin lymphoma. The chain is built from TRBV5-1 and TRBJ2-3, with TRBD1 matching over 7 bases. DNA of the CDR3: TGCGCCAGCAGCTGGGGACAGATCTCCACAGATACGCAGTATTTT. Residues: CASSWGQISTDTQYF.